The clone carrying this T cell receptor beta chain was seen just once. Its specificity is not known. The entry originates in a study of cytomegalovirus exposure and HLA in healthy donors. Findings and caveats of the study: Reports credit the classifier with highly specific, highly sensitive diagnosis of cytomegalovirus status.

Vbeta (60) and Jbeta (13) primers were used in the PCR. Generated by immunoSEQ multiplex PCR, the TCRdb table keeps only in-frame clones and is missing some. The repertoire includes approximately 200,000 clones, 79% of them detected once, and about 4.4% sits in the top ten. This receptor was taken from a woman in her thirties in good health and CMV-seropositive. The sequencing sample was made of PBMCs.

In DNA form, the CDR3 reads TGTGCCAGCAGCACCCTGGACAGGGTGGGTGAAAAACTGTTTTTT. Its translation: CASSTLDRVGEKLFF. The chain combines TRBV7-9 with TRBJ1-4; 8 bases are a match to TRBD1. CDR3 size: 15 residues. In germline, CDR1 is SEHNR, CDR2 FQNEAQ (reference sequence). With V trimmed by 5 bases and J by 7 bases, 9 bases remained unmatched.